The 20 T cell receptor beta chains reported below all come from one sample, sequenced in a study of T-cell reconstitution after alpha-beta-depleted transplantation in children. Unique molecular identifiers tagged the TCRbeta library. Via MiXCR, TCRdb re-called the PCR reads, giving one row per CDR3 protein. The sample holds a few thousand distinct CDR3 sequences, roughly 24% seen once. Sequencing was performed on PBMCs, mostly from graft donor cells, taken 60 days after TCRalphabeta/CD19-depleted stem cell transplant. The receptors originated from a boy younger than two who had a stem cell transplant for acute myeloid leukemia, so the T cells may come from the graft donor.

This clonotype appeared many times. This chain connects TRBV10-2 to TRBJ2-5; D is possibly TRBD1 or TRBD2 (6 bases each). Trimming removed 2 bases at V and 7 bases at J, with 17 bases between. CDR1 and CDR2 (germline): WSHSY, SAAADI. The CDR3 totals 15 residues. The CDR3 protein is CASSEPAGGKLTQYF. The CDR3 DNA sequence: TGCGCCAGCAGTGAGCCGGCCGGGGGCAAATTGACCCAGTACTTC.

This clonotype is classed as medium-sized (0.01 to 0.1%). CDR3 DNA sequence: TGTGCCAGCAGCGCGACAGGGGGTGAGGAGACCCAGTACTTC. Translation gives CASSATGGEETQYF. V usage is TRBV9 and J usage is TRBJ2-5; 9 bases align to TRBD1. Per germline, CDR1 SGDLS and CDR2 YYNGEE. The ends lost 3 bases at V and 5 bases at J; junction bases unmatched: 5. There are 14 residues in the CDR3.

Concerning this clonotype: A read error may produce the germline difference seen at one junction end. CDR3 DNA: TGCAGATTCTTGGGGCTAGGAAACACCATATATTTT. This translates into CRFLGLGNTIYF. The chain combines TRBV15 with TRBJ1-3; a weak D match, TRBD1 (5 bases). Germline V CDR1 and CDR2: LNHNV, YYDKDF (reference sequence). The CDR3 is 12 residues long.

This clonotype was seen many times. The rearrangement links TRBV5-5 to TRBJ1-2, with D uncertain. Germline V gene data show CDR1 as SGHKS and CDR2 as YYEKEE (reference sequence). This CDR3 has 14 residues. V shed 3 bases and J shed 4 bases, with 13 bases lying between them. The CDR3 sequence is CASSSTQSGYGYTF. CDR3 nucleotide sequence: TGTGCCAGCAGCTCGACGCAGTCCGGCTATGGCTACACCTTC.

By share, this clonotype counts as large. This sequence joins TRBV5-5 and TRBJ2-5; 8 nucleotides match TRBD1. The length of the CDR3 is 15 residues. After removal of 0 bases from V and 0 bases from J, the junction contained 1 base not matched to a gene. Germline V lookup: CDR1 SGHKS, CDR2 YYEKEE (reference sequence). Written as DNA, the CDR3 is TGTGCCAGCAGCTTGGCAGGGGGCTACCAAGAGACCCAGTACTTC. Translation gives CASSLAGGYQETQYF.

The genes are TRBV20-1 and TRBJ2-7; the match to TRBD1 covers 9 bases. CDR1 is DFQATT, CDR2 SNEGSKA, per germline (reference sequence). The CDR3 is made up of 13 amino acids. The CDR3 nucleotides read TGCTGCTTCTGGGGGGGACAGGGATACGAGCAGTACTTC. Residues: CCFWGGQGYEQYF.

In DNA, the CDR3 is TGTGCCAGTAGCTGGACTAGCGGGAAGGCTGGGGCCAACGTCCTGACTTTC. Its translation is CASSWTSGKAGANVLTF. This chain links TRBV19 with TRBJ2-6; 12 bases map to TRBD2. Unmatched junction bases numbered 5, after V lost 6 bases and J lost 2 bases. The V gene's germline CDR1 is LNHDA and CDR2 SQIVND (reference sequence). The CDR3 has 17 residues.

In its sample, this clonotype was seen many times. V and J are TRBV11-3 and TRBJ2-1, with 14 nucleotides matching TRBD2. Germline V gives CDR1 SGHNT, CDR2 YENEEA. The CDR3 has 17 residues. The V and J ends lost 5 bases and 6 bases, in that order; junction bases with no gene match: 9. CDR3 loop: CASSLAAGLAGANEQFF. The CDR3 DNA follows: TGTGCCAGCAGCCTCGCGGCGGGACTAGCGGGGGCCAATGAGCAGTTCTTC.

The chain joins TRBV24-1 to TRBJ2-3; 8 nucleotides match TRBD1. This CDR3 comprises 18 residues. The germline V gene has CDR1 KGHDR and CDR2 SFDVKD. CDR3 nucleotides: TGTGGGGCCAGTTATTTGGAGGGACAGGAGGTTGACCAAGATACGCAGTATTTT. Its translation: CGASYLEGQEVDQDTQYF.

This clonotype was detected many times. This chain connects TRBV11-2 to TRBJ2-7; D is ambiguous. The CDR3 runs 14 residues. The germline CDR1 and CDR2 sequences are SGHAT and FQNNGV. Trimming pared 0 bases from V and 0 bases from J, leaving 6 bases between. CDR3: CASSLDGGSYEQYV. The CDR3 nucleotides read TGTGCCAGCAGCTTAGATGGCGGCTCCTACGAGCAGTACGTC.

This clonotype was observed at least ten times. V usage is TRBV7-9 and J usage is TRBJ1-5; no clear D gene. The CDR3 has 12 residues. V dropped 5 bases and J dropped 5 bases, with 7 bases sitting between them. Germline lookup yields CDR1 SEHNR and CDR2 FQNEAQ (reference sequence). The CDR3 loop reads CASSPIDQPQHF. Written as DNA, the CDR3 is TGTGCCAGCAGCCCGATTGATCAGCCCCAGCATTTT.

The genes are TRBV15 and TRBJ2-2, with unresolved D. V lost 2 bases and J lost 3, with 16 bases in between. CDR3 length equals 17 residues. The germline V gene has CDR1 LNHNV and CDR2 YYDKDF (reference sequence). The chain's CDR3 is CATSRPAILWDTGELFF. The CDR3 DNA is TGTGCCACCAGCAGACCCGCCATTCTTTGGGACACCGGGGAGCTGTTTTTT.

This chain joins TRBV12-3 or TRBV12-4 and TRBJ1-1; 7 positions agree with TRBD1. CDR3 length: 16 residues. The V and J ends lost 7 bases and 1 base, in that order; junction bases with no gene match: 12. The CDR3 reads CASTLRGQPTNTEAFF. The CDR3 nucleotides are TGTGCCAGCACCTTAAGGGGACAGCCGACGAACACTGAAGCTTTCTTT.

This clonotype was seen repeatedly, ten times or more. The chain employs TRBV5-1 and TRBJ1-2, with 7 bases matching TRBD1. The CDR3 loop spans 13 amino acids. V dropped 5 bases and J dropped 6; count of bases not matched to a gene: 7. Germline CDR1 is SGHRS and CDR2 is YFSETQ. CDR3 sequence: CASSRTGSDGYTF. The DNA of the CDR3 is TGCGCCAGCAGTCGGACAGGATCAGATGGCTACACCTTC.

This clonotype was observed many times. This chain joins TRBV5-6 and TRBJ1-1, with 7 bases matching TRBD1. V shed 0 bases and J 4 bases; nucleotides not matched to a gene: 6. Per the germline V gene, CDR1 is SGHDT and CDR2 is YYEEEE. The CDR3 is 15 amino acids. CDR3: CASSLGLAGGTEAFF. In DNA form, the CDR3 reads TGTGCCAGCAGCTTGGGGTTAGCAGGGGGCACTGAAGCTTTCTTT.

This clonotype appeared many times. CDR3 DNA sequence: TGTGCCAGCAGCCCACGAGGTAGGGGAAACACCATATATTTT. Its protein is CASSPRGRGNTIYF. The chain employs TRBV6-1 and TRBJ1-3; D is undetermined. The ends were cut back, 6 bases at V and 4 bases at J, with 13 bases in the middle. The CDR3 sequence is 14 residues long. The germline CDR1 and CDR2 sequences are MNHNS and SASEGT.

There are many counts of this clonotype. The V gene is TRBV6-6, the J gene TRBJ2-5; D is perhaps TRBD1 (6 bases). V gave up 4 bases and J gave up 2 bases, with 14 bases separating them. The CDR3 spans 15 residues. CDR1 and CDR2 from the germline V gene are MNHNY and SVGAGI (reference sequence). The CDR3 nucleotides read TGTGCCAGCAGTTTGGGCAGGGGAATACAAGAGACCCAGTACTTC. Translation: CASSLGRGIQETQYF.

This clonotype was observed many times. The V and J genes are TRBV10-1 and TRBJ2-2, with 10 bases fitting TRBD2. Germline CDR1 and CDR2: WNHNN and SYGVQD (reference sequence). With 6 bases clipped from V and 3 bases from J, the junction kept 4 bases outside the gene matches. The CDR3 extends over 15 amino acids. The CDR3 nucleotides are TGCGCCAGCAGGAGCGGGGGGGCGGACACCGGGGAGCTGTTTTTT. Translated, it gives CASRSGGADTGELFF.

CDR3 DNA: TGTGCCAGCAGCCCTGGGCCCCGGGACAGGGTACAGGGGACCTACAATGAGCAGTTCTTC. It encodes CASSPGPRDRVQGTYNEQFF. V gene TRBV4-2 combines with J gene TRBJ2-1; 9 nucleotides match TRBD1. This CDR3 spans 20 amino acids. J gave up 2 bases and V 4 bases, and 18 bases lay outside the gene matches. Germline V gene data show CDR1 as LGHNA and CDR2 as YNFKEQ.

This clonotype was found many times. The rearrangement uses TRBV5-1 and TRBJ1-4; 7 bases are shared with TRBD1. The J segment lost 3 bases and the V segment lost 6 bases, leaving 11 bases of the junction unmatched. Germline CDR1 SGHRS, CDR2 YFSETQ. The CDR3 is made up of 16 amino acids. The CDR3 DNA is TGCGCCAGCAACCCCGAGCCAGGACAGGCTAATGAAAAACTGTTTTTT. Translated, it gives CASNPEPGQANEKLFF.